The rows below give T cell receptor beta chains drawn from one sample of a study of blood T cells in healthy people across ages. Each CDR3 protein gets one entry after TCRdb re-called the 5' RACE reads with MiXCR. The table records some 1,500,000 distinct CDR3 sequences, roughly 43% of them present only once. Source material: blood. These receptors were obtained from a woman aged 18-29 years in good health. Both conserved end residues are part of each CDR3.

TRBJ1-2	TRBV7-9	CASSGVGGTNYGYTF
TRBJ2-7	TRBV20-1	CSARDSSGVPYEQYF
TRBJ2-7	TRBV4-1	CASSQVPDSPYEQYF
TRBJ1-5	TRBV6-2/TRBV6-3	CASSWQGLQPQHF
TRBJ1-5	TRBV5-6	CASSQGVRQPQHF
TRBJ1-5	TRBV7-9	CASSLDSGKPQHF
TRBJ2-1	TRBV20-1	CSASAAPSRNEQFF
TRBJ2-3	TRBV28	CASSSPRTSGREQHTDTQYF
TRBJ2-1	TRBV6-2/TRBV6-3	CASRPQGNNEQFF
TRBJ2-7	TRBV14	CASSRNRHWTGKDYEQYF
TRBJ2-3	TRBV19	CASTETSTDTQYF
TRBJ2-3	TRBV11-2	CASSLGAVVGGRASDTQYF
TRBJ1-2	TRBV18	CASSPTGTIAYGYTF
TRBJ2-1	TRBV6-5	CASSYRFVLIIDEQFF
TRBJ1-2	TRBV13	CATGGDRKYGYTF
TRBJ1-1	TRBV7-6	CASSRGGSGEAFF
TRBJ2-3	TRBV7-9	CASSFLPRADTQYF
TRBJ2-1	TRBV4-3	CASSQESLNRGWEQFF